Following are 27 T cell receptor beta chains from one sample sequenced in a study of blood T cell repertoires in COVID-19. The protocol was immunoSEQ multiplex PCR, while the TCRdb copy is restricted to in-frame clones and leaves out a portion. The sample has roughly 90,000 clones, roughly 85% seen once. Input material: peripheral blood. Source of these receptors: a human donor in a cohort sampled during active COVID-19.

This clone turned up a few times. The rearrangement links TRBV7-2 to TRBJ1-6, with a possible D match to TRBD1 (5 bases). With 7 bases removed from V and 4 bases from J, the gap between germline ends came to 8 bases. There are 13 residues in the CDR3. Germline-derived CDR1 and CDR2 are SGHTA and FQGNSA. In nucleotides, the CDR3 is TGTGCCAGCATAGACAGTTATAATTCACCCCTCCACTTT. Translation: CASIDSYNSPLHF.

CDR3 loop: CASSLYGVNYGYTF. CDR3 bases: TGTGCCAGCAGTTTATACGGGGTTAACTATGGCTACACCTTC. The chain is built from TRBV27 and TRBJ1-2; D unresolved. This CDR3 is built from 14 residues. Trimming left V 1 base short and J 1 base short, with 7 bases between. CDR1 and CDR2 from the germline V gene are MNHEY and SMNVEV (reference sequence).

Here the CDR3 DNA reads TGTGCCAGCAGCTTTGCGTCCAATCAGCCCCAGCATTTT. This gives the protein CASSFASNQPQHF. The chain uses TRBV11-2 and TRBJ1-5; D is uncertain. V lost 3 bases and J lost 3, with 6 bases in between. CDR1 is SGHAT and CDR2 is FQNNGV in the germline V gene. The CDR3 is 13 residues long.

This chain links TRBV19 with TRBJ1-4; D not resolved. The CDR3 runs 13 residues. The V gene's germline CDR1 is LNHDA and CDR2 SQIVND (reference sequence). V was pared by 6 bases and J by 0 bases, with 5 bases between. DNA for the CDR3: TGTGCCAGTAGACTTGCAACTAATGAAAAACTGTTTTTT. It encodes CASRLATNEKLFF.

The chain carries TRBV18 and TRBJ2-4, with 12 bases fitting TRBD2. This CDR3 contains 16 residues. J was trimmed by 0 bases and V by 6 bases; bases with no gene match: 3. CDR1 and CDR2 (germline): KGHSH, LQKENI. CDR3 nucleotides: TGTGCCAGCTCTCAGGGACTAGCGGGAGCCAAAAACATTCAGTACTTC. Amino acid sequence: CASSQGLAGAKNIQYF.

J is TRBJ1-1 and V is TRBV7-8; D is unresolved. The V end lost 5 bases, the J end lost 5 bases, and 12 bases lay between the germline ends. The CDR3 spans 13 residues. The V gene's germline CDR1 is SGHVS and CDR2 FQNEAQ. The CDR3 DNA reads TGTGCCAGCAGCATCCGAGGGAGGACTGAAGCTTTCTTT. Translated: CASSIRGRTEAFF.

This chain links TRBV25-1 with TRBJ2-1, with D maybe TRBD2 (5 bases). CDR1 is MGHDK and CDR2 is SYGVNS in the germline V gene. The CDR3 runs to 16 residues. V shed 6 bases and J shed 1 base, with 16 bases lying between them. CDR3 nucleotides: TGTGCCAGCAGCTCGGCGGGCAGTTCATCCTACAATGAGCAGTTCTTC. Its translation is CASSSAGSSSYNEQFF.

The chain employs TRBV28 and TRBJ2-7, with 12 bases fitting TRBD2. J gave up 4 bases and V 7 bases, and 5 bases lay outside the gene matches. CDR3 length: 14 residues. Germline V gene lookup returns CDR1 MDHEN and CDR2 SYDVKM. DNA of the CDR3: TGTGCCAGCACCATCGGACTAGCGGGGTACGAGCAGTACTTC. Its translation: CASTIGLAGYEQYF.

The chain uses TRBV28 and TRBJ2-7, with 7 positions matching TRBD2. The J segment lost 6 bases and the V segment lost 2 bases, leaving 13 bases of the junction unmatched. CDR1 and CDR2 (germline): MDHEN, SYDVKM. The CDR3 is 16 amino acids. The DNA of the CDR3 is TGTGCCAGCAGTTTACAAGCGGGAACCCATAGGACCGAGCAGTACTTC. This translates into CASSLQAGTHRTEQYF. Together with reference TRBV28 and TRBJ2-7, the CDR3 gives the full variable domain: DVKVTQSSRYLVKRTGEKVFLECVQDMDHENMFWYRQDPGLGLRLIYFSYDVKMKEKGDIPEGYSVSREKKERFSLILESASTNQTSMYLCASSLQAGTHRTEQYFGPGTRLTVT.

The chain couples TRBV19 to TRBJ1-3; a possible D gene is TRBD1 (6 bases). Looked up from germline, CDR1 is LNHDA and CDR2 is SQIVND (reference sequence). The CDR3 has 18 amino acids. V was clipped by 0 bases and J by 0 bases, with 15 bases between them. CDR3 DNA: TGTGCCAGTAGTATAGAATCGACAGGAGACACCTCTGGAAACACCATATATTTT. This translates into CASSIESTGDTSGNTIYF. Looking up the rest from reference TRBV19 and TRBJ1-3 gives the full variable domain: DGGITQSPKYLFRKEGQNVTLSCEQNLNHDAMYWYRQDPGQGLRLIYYSQIVNDFQKGDIAEGYSVSREKKESFPLTVTSAQKNPTAFYLCASSIESTGDTSGNTIYFGEGSWLTVV.

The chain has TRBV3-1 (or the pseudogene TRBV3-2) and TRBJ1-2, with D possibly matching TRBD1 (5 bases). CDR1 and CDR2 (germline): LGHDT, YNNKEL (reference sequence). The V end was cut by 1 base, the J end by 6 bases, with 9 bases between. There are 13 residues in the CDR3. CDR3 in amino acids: CASSQGGTHGYTF. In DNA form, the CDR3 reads TGTGCCAGCAGCCAAGGGGGCACCCATGGCTACACCTTC.

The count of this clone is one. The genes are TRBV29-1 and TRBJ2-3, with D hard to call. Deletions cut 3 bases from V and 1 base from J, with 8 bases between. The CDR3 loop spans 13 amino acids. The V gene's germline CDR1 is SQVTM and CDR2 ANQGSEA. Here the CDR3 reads CSVDLRGTDTQYF. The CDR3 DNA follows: TGCAGCGTTGATCTCCGGGGCACAGATACGCAGTATTTT.

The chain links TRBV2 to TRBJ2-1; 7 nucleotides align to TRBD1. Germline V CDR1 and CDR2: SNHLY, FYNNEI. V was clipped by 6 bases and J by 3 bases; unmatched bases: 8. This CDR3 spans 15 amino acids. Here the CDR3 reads CASSTTGDGYNEQFF. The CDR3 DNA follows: TGTGCCAGCAGCACCACAGGGGACGGCTACAATGAGCAGTTCTTC.

The CDR3 sequence is CASSLGQGYRHEQFF. The CDR3 nucleotides read TGTGCCAGCAGCCTTGGACAGGGGTACCGACATGAGCAGTTCTTC. The V gene is TRBV3-1 (or the pseudogene TRBV3-2), the J gene TRBJ2-1; TRBD1 aligns across 9 bases. V trimming: 4 bases; J trimming: 8 bases; junction bases outside the gene matches: 9. The CDR3 runs 15 residues. Germline V lookup: CDR1 LGHDT, CDR2 YNNKEL (reference sequence).

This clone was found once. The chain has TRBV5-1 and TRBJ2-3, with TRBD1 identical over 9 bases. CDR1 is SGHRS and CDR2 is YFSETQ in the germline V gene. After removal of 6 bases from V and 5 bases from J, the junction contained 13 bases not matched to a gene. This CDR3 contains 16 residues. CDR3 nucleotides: TGCGCCAGCACATCCCGAAACAGGGGGCATGGAGATACGCAGTATTTT. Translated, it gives CASTSRNRGHGDTQYF. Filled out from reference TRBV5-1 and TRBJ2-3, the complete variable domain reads KAGVTQTPRYLIKTRGQQVTLSCSPISGHRSVSWYQQTPGQGLQFLFEYFSETQRNKGNFPGRFSGRQFSNSRSEMNVSTLELGDSALYLCASTSRNRGHGDTQYFGPGTRLTVL.

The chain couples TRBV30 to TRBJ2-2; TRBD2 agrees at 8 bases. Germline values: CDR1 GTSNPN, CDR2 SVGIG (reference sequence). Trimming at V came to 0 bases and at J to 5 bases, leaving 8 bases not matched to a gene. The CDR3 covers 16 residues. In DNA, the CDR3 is TGTGCCTGGAGTGTACGCAGCGGGGGAGGAACCGGGGAGCTGTTTTTT. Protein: CAWSVRSGGGTGELFF.

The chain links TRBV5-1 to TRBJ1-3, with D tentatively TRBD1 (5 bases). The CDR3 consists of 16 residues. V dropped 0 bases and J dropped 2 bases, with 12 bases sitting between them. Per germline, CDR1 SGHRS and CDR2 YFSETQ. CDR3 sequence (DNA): TGCGCCAGCAGCTTGGAAGGGGTAGTCACTGGAAACACCATATATTTT. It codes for CASSLEGVVTGNTIYF.

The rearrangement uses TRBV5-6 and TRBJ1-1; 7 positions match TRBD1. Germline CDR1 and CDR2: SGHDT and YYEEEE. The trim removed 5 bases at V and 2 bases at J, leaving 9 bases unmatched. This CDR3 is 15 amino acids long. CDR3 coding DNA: TGTGCCAGCAGATCAAGGACAGGTCCCAACACTGAAGCTTTCTTT. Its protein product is CASRSRTGPNTEAFF.

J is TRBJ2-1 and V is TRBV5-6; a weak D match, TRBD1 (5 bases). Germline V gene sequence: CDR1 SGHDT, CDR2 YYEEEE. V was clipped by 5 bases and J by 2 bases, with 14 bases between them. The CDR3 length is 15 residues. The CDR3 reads CASRKGAETYNEQFF. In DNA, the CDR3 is TGTGCCAGCAGGAAAGGGGCCGAAACCTACAATGAGCAGTTCTTC.

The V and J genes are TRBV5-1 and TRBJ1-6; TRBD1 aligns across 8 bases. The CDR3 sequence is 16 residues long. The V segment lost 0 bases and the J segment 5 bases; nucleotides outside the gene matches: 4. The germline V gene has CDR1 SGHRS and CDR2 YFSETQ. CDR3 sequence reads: CASSLAQGDNNSPLHF. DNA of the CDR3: TGCGCCAGCAGCTTGGCACAGGGGGACAATAATTCACCCCTCCACTTT.

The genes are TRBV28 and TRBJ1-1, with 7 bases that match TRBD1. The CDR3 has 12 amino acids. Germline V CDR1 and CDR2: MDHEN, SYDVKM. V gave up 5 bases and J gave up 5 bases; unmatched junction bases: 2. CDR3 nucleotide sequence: TGTGCCAGCAGTGACAGGGCTACTGAAGCTTTCTTT. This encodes CASSDRATEAFF. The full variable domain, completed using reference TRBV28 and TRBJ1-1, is DVKVTQSSRYLVKRTGEKVFLECVQDMDHENMFWYRQDPGLGLRLIYFSYDVKMKEKGDIPEGYSVSREKKERFSLILESASTNQTSMYLCASSDRATEAFFGQGTRLTVV.

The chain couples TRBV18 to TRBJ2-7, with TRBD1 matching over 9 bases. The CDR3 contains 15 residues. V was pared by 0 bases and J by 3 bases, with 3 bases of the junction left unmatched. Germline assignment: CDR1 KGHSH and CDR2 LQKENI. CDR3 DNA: TGTGCCAGCTCACCACCGGGACAGGGCGGCTACGAGCAGTACTTC. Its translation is CASSPPGQGGYEQYF.

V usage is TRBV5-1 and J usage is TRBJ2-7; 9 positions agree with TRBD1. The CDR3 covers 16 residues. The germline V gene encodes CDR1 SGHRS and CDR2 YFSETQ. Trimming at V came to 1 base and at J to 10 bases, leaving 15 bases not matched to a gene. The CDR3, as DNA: TGCGCCAGCAGCTTGAAGTGGGCCGGGACAGGGAGTTTTCAGTACTTC. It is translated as CASSLKWAGTGSFQYF. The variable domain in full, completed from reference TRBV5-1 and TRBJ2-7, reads KAGVTQTPRYLIKTRGQQVTLSCSPISGHRSVSWYQQTPGQGLQFLFEYFSETQRNKGNFPGRFSGRQFSNSRSEMNVSTLELGDSALYLCASSLKWAGTGSFQYFGPGTRLTVT.

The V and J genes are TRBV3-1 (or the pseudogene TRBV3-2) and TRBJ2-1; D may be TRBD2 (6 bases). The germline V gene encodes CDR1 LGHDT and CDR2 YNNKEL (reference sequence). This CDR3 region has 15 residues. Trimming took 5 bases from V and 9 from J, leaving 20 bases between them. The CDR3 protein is CASSENSVPAGEQFF. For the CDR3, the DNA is TGTGCCAGCAGCGAAAACAGCGTGCCAGCGGGTGAGCAGTTCTTC.

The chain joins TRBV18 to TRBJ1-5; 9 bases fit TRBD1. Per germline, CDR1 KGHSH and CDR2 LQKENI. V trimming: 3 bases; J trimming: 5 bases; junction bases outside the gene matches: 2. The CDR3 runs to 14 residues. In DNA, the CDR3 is TGTGCCAGCTCACCCGGGACAGGGCATCAGCCCCAGCATTTT. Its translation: CASSPGTGHQPQHF. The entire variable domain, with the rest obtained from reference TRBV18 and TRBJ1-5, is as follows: NAGVMQNPRHLVRRRGQEARLRCSPMKGHSHVYWYRQLPEEGLKFMVYLQKENIIDESGMPKERFSAEFPKEGPSILRIQQVVRGDSAAYFCASSPGTGHQPQHFGDGTRLSIL.

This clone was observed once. CDR3 residues: CASSPFTGTYEQYF. The CDR3 DNA reads TGTGCCAGCAGCCCCTTCACAGGGACCTACGAGCAGTACTTC. This sequence joins TRBV3-1 (or the pseudogene TRBV3-2) and TRBJ2-7, with D possibly TRBD1 on 6 matching bases. The CDR3 loop spans 14 amino acids. V was shortened by 4 bases and J by 2 bases, with 12 bases between the two germline ends. Per germline, CDR1 LGHDT and CDR2 YNNKEL (reference sequence).

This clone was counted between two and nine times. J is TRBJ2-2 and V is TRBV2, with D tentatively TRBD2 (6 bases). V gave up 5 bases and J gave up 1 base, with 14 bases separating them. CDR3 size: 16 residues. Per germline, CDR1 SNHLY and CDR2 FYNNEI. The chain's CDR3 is CASSKSGLKNTGELFF. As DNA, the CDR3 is TGTGCCAGCAGTAAATCGGGACTCAAGAACACCGGGGAGCTGTTTTTT.